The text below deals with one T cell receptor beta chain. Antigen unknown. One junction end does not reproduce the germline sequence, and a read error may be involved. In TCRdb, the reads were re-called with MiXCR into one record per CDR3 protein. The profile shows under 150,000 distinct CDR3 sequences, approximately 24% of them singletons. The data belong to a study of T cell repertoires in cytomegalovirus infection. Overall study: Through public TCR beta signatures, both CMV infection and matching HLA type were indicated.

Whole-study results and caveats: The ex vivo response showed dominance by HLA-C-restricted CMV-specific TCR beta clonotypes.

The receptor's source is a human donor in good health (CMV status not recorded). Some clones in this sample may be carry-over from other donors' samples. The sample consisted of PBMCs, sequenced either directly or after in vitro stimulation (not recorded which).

CDR3: CASSHRTSGRNCLQETQYF. As DNA, the CDR3 is TGTGCCAGCAGCCATCGAACTAGCGGGAGGAACTGTCTACAAGAGACCCAGTACTTC. V and J are TRBV4-1 and TRBJ2-5; 12 bases match TRBD2. This CDR3 is built from 19 residues. Germline-derived CDR1 and CDR2 are MGHRA and YSYEKL.